These 15 T cell receptor beta chains came from one sample sequenced in a study of read filtering for tumor transcriptome and immune sequencing. The library was built from 400 ng RNA with molecular barcoded adaptors for alpha/delta and beta/gamma chains. TCRdb re-analysed the reads in MiXCR, keeping a single row per CDR3 protein. Of around 140,000 distinct CDR3 sequences in the sample, 13% were seen once. The sequenced material came from a population of CD138-negative cells sorted from bone marrow. These receptors were collected from a donor at least 40 years old with multiple myeloma.

This clonotype was seen more than once but under ten times. At one boundary the junction diverges from the germline segment, which might be a read error. The J gene is TRBJ2-1, the V gene TRBV24-1; D is unclear. The CDR3 covers 17 residues. Germline-derived CDR1 and CDR2 are KGHDR and SFDVKD. CDR3 sequence (DNA): TGTGCCACCAGTGATTTAAGGTCGCGCACAAACCCCAATGGGCAGTTCTTC. Translated: CATSDLRSRTNPNGQFF.

Ten or more counts support this clonotype. The CDR3 loop reads CASSLVGVRETQYF. In nucleotides, the CDR3 is TGTGCCAGCAGCTTAGTGGGCGTTCGAGAGACCCAGTACTTC. The gene calls are TRBV7-9 and TRBJ2-5; no definite D call. There are 14 residues in the CDR3. V was trimmed by 1 base and J by 4 bases, leaving 10 bases between them. Germline V gene lookup returns CDR1 SEHNR and CDR2 FQNEAQ (reference sequence).

This clonotype was seen repeatedly, ten times or more. The rearrangement joins TRBV7-2 to TRBJ1-3; no firm D call. The CDR3 length is 15 residues. V lost 1 base, J lost 4 bases, and 11 bases lay in between. Germline V lookup: CDR1 SGHTA, CDR2 FQGNSA. The CDR3 loop reads CASSLVASAGNTIYF. The CDR3 bases are TGTGCCAGCAGCTTAGTCGCATCGGCCGGAAACACCATATATTTT.

The V gene is TRBV29-1, the J gene TRBJ2-1; a weak D match, TRBD2 (5 bases). The V and J ends lost 4 bases and 6 bases respectively, with 10 bases between them. This CDR3 spans 12 amino acids. Germline CDR1 is SQVTM and CDR2 is ANQGSEA. Here the CDR3 DNA reads TGCAGCGTTGCTCGCGGAGGCAATGAGCAGTTCTTC. Translating gives CSVARGGNEQFF.

Ten or more counts support this clonotype. The V and J genes are TRBV10-2 and TRBJ2-7; 9 nucleotides match TRBD2. The V segment lost 6 bases and the J segment 2 bases; nucleotides outside the gene matches: 5. The CDR3 consists of 14 residues. Germline V gives CDR1 WSHSY, CDR2 SAAADI. In DNA, the CDR3 is TGCGCCAGCAGAAACCTAGCGGGGCCCTACGAGCAGTACTTC. Its translation is CASRNLAGPYEQYF.

DNA of the CDR3: TGTGCCAGCAGCCCCCTCCGGGGACAGGGGGCGAGGAACACTGAAGCTTTCTTT. This sequence encodes CASSPLRGQGARNTEAFF. The chain links TRBV27 to TRBJ1-1; 12 nucleotides align to TRBD1. V trimming: 6 bases; J trimming: 1 base; junction bases outside the gene matches: 12. The length of the CDR3 is 18 residues. Germline loops: CDR1 MNHEY, CDR2 SMNVEV (reference sequence).

There are many counts of this clonotype. The chain combines TRBV29-1 with TRBJ2-1, with TRBD2 matching over 11 bases. Trimming at V came to 2 bases and at J to 4 bases, leaving 4 bases not matched to a gene. The CDR3 runs 15 residues. CDR1 SQVTM and CDR2 ANQGSEA come from the germline V gene. CDR3 amino acids: CSVESGLAGYNEQFF. In DNA, the CDR3 is TGCAGCGTTGAATCCGGACTAGCGGGTTACAATGAGCAGTTCTTC.

The sample holds many counts of this clonotype. This rearrangement joins TRBV14 to TRBJ2-1, with TRBD2 matching over 15 bases. The CDR3 runs to 16 residues. V lost 0 bases to trimming and J lost 15 bases; unmatched junction nucleotides: 9. In germline, CDR1 is SGHDN, CDR2 FVKESK. This CDR3 is CASSQDRGLAGGLGFF. CDR3 sequence (DNA): TGTGCCAGCAGCCAAGATAGGGGACTAGCGGGAGGATTAGGGTTCTTC.

Many counts were recorded for this clonotype. The CDR3 loop is CASSLRLGTNTEAFF. In DNA form, the CDR3 reads TGTGCCAGCAGCTTAAGACTTGGCACTAACACTGAAGCTTTCTTT. V gene TRBV5-6 combines with J gene TRBJ1-1; D not resolved. CDR1 is SGHDT, CDR2 YYEEEE, per germline. CDR3 length: 15 amino acids. V lost 2 bases to trimming and J lost 2 bases, with 13 bases between them.

This clonotype has at least ten counts. The chain combines TRBV19 with TRBJ2-2; tentative D call: TRBD1 (5 bases). The germline V and J ends were trimmed by 4 bases and 5 bases, with 8 bases remaining between them. This CDR3 has 13 amino acids. Germline V gene data show CDR1 as LNHDA and CDR2 as SQIVND (reference sequence). The CDR3 DNA reads TGTGCCAGTAGTAGAAGACAGACCGGGGAGCTGTTTTTT. Its protein is CASSRRQTGELFF. The whole variable domain, filled in from reference TRBV19 and TRBJ2-2, reads DGGITQSPKYLFRKEGQNVTLSCEQNLNHDAMYWYRQDPGQGLRLIYYSQIVNDFQKGDIAEGYSVSREKKESFPLTVTSAQKNPTAFYLCASSRRQTGELFFGEGSRLTVL.

This clonotype was picked up a small number of times. This rearrangement joins TRBV28 to TRBJ1-2, with D possibly TRBD1 on 6 matching bases. V was trimmed by 11 bases and J by 4 bases, leaving 17 bases between them. The germline V gene has CDR1 MDHEN and CDR2 SYDVKM. The CDR3 is made up of 13 amino acids. CDR3 region: CAGGDRSGYGYTF. CDR3 nucleotides: TGTGCCGGGGGAGACAGGTCGGGCTATGGCTACACCTTC.

This clonotype has more than one count but fewer than ten. The V and J genes are TRBV5-8 and TRBJ2-7; 13 bases map to TRBD2. This CDR3 is built from 18 residues. The J segment lost 2 bases and the V segment lost 4 bases, leaving 12 bases of the junction unmatched. Germline V gene sequence: CDR1 SGHTS, CDR2 YDEGEE. CDR3 in DNA: TGTGCCAGCAGCCCGTACGGGACTAGCGGGGCCCGGACCTACGAGCAGTACTTC. It yields the protein CASSPYGTSGARTYEQYF.

This clonotype was observed many times. The chain has TRBV4-2 and TRBJ2-1, with 9 bases lining up with TRBD1. Germline values: CDR1 LGHNA, CDR2 YNFKEQ. The trim removed 1 base at V and 3 bases at J, leaving 4 bases unmatched. This CDR3 contains 16 residues. CDR3 DNA sequence: TGTGCCAGCAGCCAAGGACAGGGGGAATTCTACAATGAGCAGTTCTTC. Translated, it gives CASSQGQGEFYNEQFF.

In this sample, this clonotype turned up many times. The chain recombines TRBV2 with TRBJ1-5; D might be TRBD1 (5 bases). The CDR3 has 14 residues. From germline, CDR1 is SNHLY and CDR2 FYNNEI. V shed 1 base and J shed 3 bases, with 7 bases lying between them. The DNA of the CDR3 is TGTGCCAGCAGTGAAGAGACAGTCAATCAGCCCCAGCATTTT. Amino acids: CASSEETVNQPQHF.

Remarks on this clonotype: A read error may be the cause here, since a much bigger clone is one base away. This chain uses TRBV6-2 or TRBV6-3 with TRBJ2-4, with 13 positions matching TRBD2. Germline trimming cut 10 bases from V and 3 bases from J; bases unmatched to any gene: 12. The CDR3 runs 17 residues. Germline assignment: CDR1 MNHEY and CDR2 SVGEGT. CDR3 sequence reads: CAIKWTSGRTVKNIQYF. For the CDR3, the DNA is TGTGCCATCAAATGGACTAGCGGGAGAACGGTCAAAAACATTCAGTACTTC.